The clone carrying this T cell receptor (beta chain) was seen more than once but under ten times. Its target is not known. TCRdb independently ran MiXCR on the reads; one entry per CDR3 protein. Here the sample spans 630,000 or so distinct CDR3 sequences, 20% to 25% being singletons. The CDR3 length is 18 residues. Trimming removed 9 bases at V and 1 base at J, with 27 bases between. The germline gives CDR1 SNHLY, CDR2 FYNNEI. The data stem from a study of T cell repertoires in cytomegalovirus infection. Study summary: Both CMV infection and a matching HLA type were indicated by public TCR beta signatures. Study-level results: Cumulative frequency of public TCR beta families picked out carriers of CMV plus the relevant HLA. The ex vivo response was dominated by HLA-C-restricted CMV-specific TCR beta clonotypes.

This TCR derives from a human donor in good health (CMV status not recorded). Some clones in this sample may be carry-over from other donors' samples. The sequencing input was CD8+ T cells from PBMCs. The chain combines TRBV2 with TRBJ1-1; D possibly corresponds to TRBD1 (6 bases). CDR3 coding DNA: TGTGCCAGTGGATGGGGACAAAGAGGGCTTGGGGGGAACACTGAAGCTTTCTTT. As protein: CASGWGQRGLGGNTEAFF. Variable domain in full (rest from reference TRBV2 and TRBJ1-1): EPEVTQTPSHQVTQMGQEVILRCVPISNHLYFYWYRQILGQKVEFLVSFYNNEISEKSEIFDDQFSVERPDGSNFTLKIRSTKLEDSAMYFCASGWGQRGLGGNTEAFFGQGTRLTVV.